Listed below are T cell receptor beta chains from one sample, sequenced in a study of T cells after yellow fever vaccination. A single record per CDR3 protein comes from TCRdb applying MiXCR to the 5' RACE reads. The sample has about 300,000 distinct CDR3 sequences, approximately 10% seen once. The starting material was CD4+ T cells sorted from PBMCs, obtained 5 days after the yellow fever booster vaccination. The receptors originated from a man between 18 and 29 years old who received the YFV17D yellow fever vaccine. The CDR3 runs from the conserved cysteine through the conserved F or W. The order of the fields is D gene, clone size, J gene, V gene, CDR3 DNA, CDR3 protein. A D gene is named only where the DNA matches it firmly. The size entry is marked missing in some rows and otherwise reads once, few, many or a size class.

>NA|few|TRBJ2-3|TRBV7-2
TGTGCCAGCAGACCCCCAGGCACAGATACGCAGTATTTT
CASRPPGTDTQYF
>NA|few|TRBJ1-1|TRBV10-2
TGCGCCAGCAGTGACTGGGTTTGGGGGCGCATGAACACTGAAGCTTTCTTT
CASSDWVWGRMNTEAFF
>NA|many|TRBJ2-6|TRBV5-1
TGCGCCAGCAACCAGGGAGGTGGGGCCAACGTCCTGACTTTC
CASNQGGGANVLTF
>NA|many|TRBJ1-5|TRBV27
TGTGCCAGCAGTCACTCTCAGGGTATGGGCAATCAGCCCCAGCATTTT
CASSHSQGMGNQPQHF
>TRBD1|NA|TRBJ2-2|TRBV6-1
TGTGCCAGCAGACAGGGGGCCGACACCGGGGAGCTGTTTTTT
CASRQGADTGELFF
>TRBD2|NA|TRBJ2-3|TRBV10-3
TGTGCCATCAGTGAAGGTTTATGGGCTAGCGGGGGGCCCACAGATACGCAGTATTTT
CAISEGLWASGGPTDTQYF
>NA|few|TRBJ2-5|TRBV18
TGTGCCAGCTCACCACCGGAATCGGGACCGGGGGTGACCCAGTACTTC
CASSPPESGPGVTQYF
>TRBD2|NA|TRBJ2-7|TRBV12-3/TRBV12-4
TGTGCCAGCAGTTTATGGGGACTAGCAGGGGCCTCCTACGAGCAGTACTTC
CASSLWGLAGASYEQYF
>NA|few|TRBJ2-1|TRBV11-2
TGTGCCAGCAGCTGGCCCCACCGGGACGGAAAAAACGGGGGCTCCGATTACAATGAGCAGTTCTTC
CASSWPHRDGKNGGSDYNEQFF
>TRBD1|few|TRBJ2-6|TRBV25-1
TGTGCCAGCAGTGCGGTATTGGGGGACAGGGTACTAGCTGGGGCCAACGTCCTGACTTTC
CASSAVLGDRVLAGANVLTF
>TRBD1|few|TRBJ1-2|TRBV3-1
TGTGCCAGCAGCCAAGAGCTACAGGGGCTGGGTGGCTACACCTTC
CASSQELQGLGGYTF
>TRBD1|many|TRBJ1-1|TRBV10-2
TGCGCCGGTAACAGGGGGCCCAACACTGAAGCTTTCTTT
CAGNRGPNTEAFF
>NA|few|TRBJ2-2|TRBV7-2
TGTGCCAGCAGCTTACTTGCGGGGATGAACACCGGGGAGCTGTTTTTT
CASSLLAGMNTGELFF
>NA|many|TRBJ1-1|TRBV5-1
TGCGCCAGCAGCTTGTCCAGGGAGCTCACTGAAGCTTTCTTT
CASSLSRELTEAFF
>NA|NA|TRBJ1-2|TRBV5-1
TGCGCCAGCAGCTCGGTAATTGGCTATGGCTACACCTTC
CASSSVIGYGYTF
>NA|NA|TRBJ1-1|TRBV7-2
TGTGCCAGCAGCTCACACGTACAGGGTGCGGGTACTGAAGCTTTCTTT
CASSSHVQGAGTEAFF
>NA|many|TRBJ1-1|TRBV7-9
TGTGCCAGCAGCTTACTGGTTAGAGCTTTCTTT
CASSLLVRAFF
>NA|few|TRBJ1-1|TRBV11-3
TGTGCCAGCGGTCAGGGAGCAGGAAATGAAGCTTTCTTT
CASGQGAGNEAFF
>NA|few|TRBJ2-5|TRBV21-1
TGTGCCAGCAGCAAAGCGCTTTTCGGTGGGACAGAAAGACAAGAGACCCAGTACTTC
CASSKALFGGTERQETQYF
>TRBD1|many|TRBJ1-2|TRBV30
TGTGCCTGGAGTGGACAGGGCTATGGCTACACCTTC
CAWSGQGYGYTF
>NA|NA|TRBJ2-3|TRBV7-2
TGTGCCAGCAGCACCCAGCGGGCTAGCACAGATACGCAGTATTTT
CASSTQRASTDTQYF
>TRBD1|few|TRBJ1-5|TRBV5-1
TGCGCCAGCAGCGAGAGGACAGGGGCAGGCCAGCCCCAGCATTTT
CASSERTGAGQPQHF
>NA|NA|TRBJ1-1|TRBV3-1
TGTGCCAGCAGCCAAGTGGGCGGGAATAGGGAAGCTTTCTTT
CASSQVGGNREAFF
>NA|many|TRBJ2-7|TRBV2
TGTGCCAGCAGTGAACAGTCCGAGCAGTACTTC
CASSEQSEQYF
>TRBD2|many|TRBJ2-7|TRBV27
TGTGCCAGCAGTCCCGCGGGGGGGGCTCCCTACGAGCAGTACTTC
CASSPAGGAPYEQYF
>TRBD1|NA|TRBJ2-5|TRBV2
TGTGCCAGCAAGAGTCAGGGGGAAGAGACCCAGTACTTC
CASKSQGEETQYF
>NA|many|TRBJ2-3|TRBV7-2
TGTGCCAGCAGCTGGAAGGGTTCAGATACGCAGTATTTT
CASSWKGSDTQYF